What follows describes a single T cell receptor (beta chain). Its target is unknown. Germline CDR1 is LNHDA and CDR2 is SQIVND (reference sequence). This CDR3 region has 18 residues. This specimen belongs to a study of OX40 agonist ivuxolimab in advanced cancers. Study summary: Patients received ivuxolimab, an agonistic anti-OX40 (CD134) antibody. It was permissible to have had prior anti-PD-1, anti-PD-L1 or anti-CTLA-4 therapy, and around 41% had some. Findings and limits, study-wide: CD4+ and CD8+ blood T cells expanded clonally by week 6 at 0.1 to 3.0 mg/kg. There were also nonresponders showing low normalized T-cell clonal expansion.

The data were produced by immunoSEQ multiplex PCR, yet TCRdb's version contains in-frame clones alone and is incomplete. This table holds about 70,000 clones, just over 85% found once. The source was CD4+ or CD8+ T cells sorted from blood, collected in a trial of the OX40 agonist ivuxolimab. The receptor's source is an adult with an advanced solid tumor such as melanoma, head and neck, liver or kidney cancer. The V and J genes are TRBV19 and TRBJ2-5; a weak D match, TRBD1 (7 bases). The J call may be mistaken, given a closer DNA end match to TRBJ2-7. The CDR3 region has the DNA TGTGCCAGTAGTCCGCCTGAGGGGGGAGAGAGGGGGCCCTACGAGCAGTACTTC. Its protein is CASSPPEGGERGPYEQYF.